This TCR beta chain was captured by sequencing in a study of blood T cell repertoires in COVID-19. Unmatched junction bases numbered 10, after V lost 3 bases and J lost 7 bases. Germline-derived CDR1 and CDR2 are WNHNN and SYGVQD (reference sequence). The CDR3 loop spans 15 amino acids. Participants spanned ages about 18 to 95 years and resided in 20 to 30 US areas. As handled by the study authors: Estimation of nucleated cell counts relied on the amplification of reference gene primers. Using immunoSEQ multiplex PCR, the repertoire was profiled, and TCRdb retains in-frame clones only, with some absent. Clone size and V and J calls were adopted from that table, with D and trimming inferred from the DNA. The data hold roughly 340,000 clones, with about 87% observed a single time.

This rearrangement joins TRBV10-1 to TRBJ2-3; TRBD2 matches 7 bases. The receptor comes from a man aged 35 to 55 in a cohort exposed to, infected with or recovered from COVID-19 (not recorded which). Sequencing was done on a sample of PBMCs or T cells enriched from blood (not recorded which). Here the CDR3 reads CASSEGGSVGNTQYF. The DNA for the CDR3 is TGCGCCAGCAGTGAAGGCGGGAGTGTGGGGAATACGCAGTATTTT.